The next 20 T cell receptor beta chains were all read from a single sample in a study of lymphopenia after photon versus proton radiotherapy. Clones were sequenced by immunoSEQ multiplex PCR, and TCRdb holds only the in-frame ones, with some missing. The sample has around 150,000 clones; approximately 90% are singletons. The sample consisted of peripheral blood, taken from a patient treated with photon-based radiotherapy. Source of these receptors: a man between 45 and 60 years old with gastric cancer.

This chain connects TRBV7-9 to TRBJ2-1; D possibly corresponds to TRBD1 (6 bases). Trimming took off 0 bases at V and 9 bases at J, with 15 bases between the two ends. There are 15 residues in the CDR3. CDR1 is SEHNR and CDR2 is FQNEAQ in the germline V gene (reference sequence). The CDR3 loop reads CASSLAGGRGGEQFF. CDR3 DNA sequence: TGTGCCAGCAGCTTAGCAGGGGGTAGAGGTGGTGAGCAGTTCTTC.

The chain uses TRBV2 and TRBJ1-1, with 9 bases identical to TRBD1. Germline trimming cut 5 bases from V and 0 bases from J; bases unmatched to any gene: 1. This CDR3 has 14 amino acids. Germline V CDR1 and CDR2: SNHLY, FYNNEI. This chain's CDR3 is CASSRTGVNTEAFF. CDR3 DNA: TGTGCCAGCAGTCGGACAGGGGTGAACACTGAAGCTTTCTTT.

Written as DNA, the CDR3 is TGTGCCAGCAGCTTAGCGCTGGGGGGGCTAGGTGGCTACACCTTC. Protein sequence: CASSLALGGLGGYTF. The rearrangement links TRBV7-9 to TRBJ1-2; maybe TRBD1 (6 bases). The CDR3 consists of 15 residues. Trimming took off 0 bases at V and 7 bases at J, with 15 bases between the two ends. In germline, CDR1 is SEHNR, CDR2 FQNEAQ (reference sequence).

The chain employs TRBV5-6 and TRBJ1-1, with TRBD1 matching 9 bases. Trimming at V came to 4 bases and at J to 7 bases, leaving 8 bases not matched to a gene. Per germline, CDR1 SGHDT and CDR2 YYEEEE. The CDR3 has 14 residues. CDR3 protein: CASSGTGILNEAFF. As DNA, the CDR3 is TGTGCCAGCAGCGGGACAGGGATCCTAAATGAAGCTTTCTTT. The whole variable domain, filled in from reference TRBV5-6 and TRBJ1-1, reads DAGVTQSPTHLIKTRGQQVTLRCSPKSGHDTVSWYQQALGQGPQFIFQYYEEEERQRGNFPDRFSGHQFPNYSSELNVNALLLGDSALYLCASSGTGILNEAFFGQGTRLTVV.

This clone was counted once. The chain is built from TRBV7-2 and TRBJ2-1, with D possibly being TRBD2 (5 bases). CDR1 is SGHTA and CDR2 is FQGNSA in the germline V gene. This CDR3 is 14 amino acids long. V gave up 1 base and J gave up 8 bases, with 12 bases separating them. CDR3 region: CASSLVPGRDEQFF. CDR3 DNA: TGTGCCAGCAGCTTAGTTCCCGGGCGGGATGAGCAGTTCTTC.

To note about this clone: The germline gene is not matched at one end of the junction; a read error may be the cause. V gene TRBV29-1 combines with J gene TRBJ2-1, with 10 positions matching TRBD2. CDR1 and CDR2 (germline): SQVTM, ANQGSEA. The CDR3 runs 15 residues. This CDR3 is CSVEGLADSYNEQFF. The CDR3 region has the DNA TGCAGCGTCGAAGGACTAGCGGACTCCTACAATGAGCAGTTCTTC.

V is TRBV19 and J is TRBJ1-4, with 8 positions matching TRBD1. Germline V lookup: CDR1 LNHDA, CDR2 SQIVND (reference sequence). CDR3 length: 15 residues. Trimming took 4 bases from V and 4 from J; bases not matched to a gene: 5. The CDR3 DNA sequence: TGTGCCAGTAGTAGACAGGGGCGAAGTAATGAAAAACTGTTTTTT. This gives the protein CASSRQGRSNEKLFF.

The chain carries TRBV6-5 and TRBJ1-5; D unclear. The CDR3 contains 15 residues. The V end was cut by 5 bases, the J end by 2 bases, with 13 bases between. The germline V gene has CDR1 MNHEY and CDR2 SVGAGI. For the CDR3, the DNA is TGTGCCAGCAGTCCCCGACCGTGGGGCAATCAGCCCCAGCATTTT. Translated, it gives CASSPRPWGNQPQHF.

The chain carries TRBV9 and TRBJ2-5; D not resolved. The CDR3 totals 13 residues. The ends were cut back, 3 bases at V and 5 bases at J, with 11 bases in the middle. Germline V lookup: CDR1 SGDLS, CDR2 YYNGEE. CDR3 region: CASSARGRETQYF. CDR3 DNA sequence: TGTGCCAGCAGCGCCCGAGGTAGGGAGACCCAGTACTTC.

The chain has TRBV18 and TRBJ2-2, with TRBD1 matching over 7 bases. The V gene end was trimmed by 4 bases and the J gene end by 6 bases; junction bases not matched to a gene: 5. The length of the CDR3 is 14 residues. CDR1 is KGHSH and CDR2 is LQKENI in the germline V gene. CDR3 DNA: TGTGCCAGCTCACGAGACAGGGTGGCCGGGGAGCTGTTTTTT. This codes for CASSRDRVAGELFF.

The CDR3 DNA is TGCGCCAGCAGCTTGGGTAGGGGGCTAGAGACCCAGTACTTC. Its translation: CASSLGRGLETQYF. The chain links TRBV5-1 to TRBJ2-5, with 7 bases identical to TRBD1. CDR3 length: 14 amino acids. CDR1 and CDR2 (germline): SGHRS, YFSETQ. V was clipped by 0 bases and J by 4 bases; unmatched bases: 3.

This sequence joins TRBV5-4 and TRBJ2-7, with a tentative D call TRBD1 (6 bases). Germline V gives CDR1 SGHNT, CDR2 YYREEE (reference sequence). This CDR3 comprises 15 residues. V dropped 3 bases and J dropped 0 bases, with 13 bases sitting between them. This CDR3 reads CASSSRGLLSYEQYF. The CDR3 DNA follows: TGTGCCAGCAGCTCCAGGGGCCTTCTCTCCTACGAGCAGTACTTC.

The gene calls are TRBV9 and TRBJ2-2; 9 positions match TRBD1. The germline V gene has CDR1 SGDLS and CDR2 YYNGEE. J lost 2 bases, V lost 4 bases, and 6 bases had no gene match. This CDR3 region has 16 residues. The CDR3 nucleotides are TGTGCCAGCAGCCCCCGACAGGGGGTAAACACCGGGGAGCTGTTTTTT. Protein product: CASSPRQGVNTGELFF.

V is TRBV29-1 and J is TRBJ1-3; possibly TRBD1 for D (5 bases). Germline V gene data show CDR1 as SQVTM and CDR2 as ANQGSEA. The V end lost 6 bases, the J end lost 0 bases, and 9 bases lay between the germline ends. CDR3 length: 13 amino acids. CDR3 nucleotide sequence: TGCAGCGTACAGGATGTCTCTGGAAACACCATATATTTT. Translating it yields CSVQDVSGNTIYF.

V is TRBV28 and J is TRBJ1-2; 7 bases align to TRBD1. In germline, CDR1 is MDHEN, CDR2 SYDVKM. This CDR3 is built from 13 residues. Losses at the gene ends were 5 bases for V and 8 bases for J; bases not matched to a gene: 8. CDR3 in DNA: TGTGCCAGCAGTGTTAACAGGGGTTCCGGCTACACCTTC. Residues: CASSVNRGSGYTF.

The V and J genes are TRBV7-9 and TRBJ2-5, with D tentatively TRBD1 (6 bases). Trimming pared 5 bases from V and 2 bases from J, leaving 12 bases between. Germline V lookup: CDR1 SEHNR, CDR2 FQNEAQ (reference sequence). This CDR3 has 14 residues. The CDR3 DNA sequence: TGTGCCAGCAGCCTTACCGGACAGCAAGAGACCCAGTACTTC. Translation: CASSLTGQQETQYF.

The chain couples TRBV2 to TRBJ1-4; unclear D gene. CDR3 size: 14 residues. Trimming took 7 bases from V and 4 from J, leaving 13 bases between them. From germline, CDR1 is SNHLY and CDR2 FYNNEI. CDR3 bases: TGTGCCAGCAAGGGAGGGCTAGGTAATGAAAAACTGTTTTTT. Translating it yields CASKGGLGNEKLFF.

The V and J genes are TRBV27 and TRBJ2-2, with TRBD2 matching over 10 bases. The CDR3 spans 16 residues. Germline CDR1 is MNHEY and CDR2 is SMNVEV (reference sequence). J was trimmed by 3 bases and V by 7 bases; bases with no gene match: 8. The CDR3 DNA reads TGTGCCAGCACCCATCTAGCGGGAGCGGACACCGGGGAGCTGTTTTTT. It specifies CASTHLAGADTGELFF.

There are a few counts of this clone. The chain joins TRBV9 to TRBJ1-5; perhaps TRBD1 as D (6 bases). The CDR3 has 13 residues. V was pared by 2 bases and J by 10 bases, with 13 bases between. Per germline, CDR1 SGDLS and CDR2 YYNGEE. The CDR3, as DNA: TGTGCCAGCAGCGTCACTGAGGGGGGACCCCAGCATTTT. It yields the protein CASSVTEGGPQHF.

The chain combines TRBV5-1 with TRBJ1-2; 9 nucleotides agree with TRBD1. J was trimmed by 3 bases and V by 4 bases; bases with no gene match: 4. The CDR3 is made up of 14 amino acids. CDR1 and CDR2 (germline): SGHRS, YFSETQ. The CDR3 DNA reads TGCGCCAGCAGCCCGGACAGGGGCGACTATGGCTACACCTTC. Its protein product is CASSPDRGDYGYTF.